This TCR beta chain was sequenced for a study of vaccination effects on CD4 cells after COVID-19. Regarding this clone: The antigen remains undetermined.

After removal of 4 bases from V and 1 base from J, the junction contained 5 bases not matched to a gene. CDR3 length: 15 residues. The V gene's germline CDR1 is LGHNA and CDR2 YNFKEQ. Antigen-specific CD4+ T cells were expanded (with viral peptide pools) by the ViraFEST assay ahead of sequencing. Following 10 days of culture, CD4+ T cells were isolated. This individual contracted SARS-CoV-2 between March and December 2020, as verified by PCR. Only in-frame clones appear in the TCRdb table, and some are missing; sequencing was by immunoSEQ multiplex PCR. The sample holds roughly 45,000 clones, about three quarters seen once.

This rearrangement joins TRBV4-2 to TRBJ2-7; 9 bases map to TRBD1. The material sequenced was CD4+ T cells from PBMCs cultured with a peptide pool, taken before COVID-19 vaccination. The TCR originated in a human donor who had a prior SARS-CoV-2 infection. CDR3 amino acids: CASSRPGQGSYEQYF. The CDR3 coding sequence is TGTGCCAGCAGCCGGCCGGGACAGGGATCCTACGAGCAGTACTTC.